This T cell receptor (beta chain) was identified in a study of T cell clones after liver transplantation. Study-wide context: HCV positivity affected three of eight recipients; the rest lacked autoimmune or viral indications.

Thawed unstimulated PBMCs were FACS-sorted by CD3, CD4 and CD8 into two populations. The method was immunoSEQ multiplex PCR; TCRdb's version includes in-frame clones alone and lacks a portion of them. The sample records fewer than 110,000 clones, around 80% being singletons. CDR1 is MNHNS, CDR2 SASEGT, per germline. The CDR3 runs 14 residues. The V and J ends lost 4 bases and 0 bases, in that order; junction bases with no gene match: 2. This chain joins TRBV6-1 and TRBJ1-1; 7 bases map to TRBD1. This sequence was found in a human patient who received a liver transplant. Some T cells may have come from the graft donor. The input for sequencing was CD4+ T cells from blood, taken roughly 50 months after liver transplant. DNA for the CDR3: TGTGCCAGCAGTGGGGGGACAGTGAACACTGAAGCTTTCTTT. Its protein product is CASSGGTVNTEAFF.